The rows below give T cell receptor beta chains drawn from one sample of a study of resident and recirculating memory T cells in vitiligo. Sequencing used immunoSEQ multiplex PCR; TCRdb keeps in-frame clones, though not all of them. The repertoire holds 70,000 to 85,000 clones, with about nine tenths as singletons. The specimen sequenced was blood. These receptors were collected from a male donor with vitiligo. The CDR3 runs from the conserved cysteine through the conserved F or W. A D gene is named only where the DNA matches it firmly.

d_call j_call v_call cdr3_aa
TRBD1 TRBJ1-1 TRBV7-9 CASSLNFIGDREGTEAFF
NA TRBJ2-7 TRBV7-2 CASSLLAGDSYEQYF
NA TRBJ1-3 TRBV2 CASIKDSSGNTIYF
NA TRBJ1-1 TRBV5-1 CASSLDGGGGTEAFF
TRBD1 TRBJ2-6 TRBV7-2 CASSRRTGAGANVLTF
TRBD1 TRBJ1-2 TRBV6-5 CASSPGTGGSWGYTF
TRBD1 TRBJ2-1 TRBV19 CACQEDRGVYNEQFF
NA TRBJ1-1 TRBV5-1 CASSLAPDSHTEAFF
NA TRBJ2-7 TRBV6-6 CASSQQGHEQYF
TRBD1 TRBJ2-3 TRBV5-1 CASSSTGHADTQYF
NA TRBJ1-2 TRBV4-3 CASSQADLRTVSGTNYGYTF
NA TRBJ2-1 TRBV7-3 CASSPGQFYNEQFF
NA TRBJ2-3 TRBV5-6 CASTITMDTQYF
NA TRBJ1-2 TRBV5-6 CASSTPTGPHGYTF
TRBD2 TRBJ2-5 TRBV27 CASSTTSGGVQETQYF
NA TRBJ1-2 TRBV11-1 CASSRDTPNYGYTF
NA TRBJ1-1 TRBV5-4 CASSPYRVNTEAFF
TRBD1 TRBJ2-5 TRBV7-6 CASSPFGTGNGRETQYF
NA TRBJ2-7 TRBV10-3 CAISDTAYEQYF
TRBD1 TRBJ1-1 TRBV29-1 CSVEQGAASTEAFF
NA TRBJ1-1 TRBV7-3 CASSLTAVGSGTEAFF
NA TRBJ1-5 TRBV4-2 CASSPDTNQPQHF
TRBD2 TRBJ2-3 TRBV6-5 CASGWGGLSTDTQYF
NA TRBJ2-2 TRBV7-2 CASSLAFTSPGELFF
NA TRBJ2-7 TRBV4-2 CASSQAVEQYF
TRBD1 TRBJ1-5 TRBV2 CASSGTGLVNQPQHF
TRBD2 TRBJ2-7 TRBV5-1 CASGTTSGKKVYEQYF